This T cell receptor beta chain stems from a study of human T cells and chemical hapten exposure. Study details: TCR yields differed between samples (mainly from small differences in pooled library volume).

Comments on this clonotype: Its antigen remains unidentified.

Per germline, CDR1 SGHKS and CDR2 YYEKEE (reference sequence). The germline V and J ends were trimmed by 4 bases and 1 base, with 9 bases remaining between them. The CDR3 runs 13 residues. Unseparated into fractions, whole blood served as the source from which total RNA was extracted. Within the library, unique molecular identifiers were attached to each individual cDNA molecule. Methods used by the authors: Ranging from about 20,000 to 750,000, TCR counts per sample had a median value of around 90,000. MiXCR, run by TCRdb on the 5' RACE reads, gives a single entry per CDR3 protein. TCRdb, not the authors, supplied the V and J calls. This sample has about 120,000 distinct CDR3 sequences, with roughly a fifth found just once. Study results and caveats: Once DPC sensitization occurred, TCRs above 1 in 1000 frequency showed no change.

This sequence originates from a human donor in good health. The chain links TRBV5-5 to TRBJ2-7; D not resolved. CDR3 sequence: CASSRTVSYEQYF. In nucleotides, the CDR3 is TGTGCCAGCAGCCGGACCGTTTCCTACGAGCAGTACTTC. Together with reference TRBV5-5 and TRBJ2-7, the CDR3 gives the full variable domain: DAGVTQSPTHLIKTRGQQVTLRCSPISGHKSVSWYQQVLGQGPQFIFQYYEKEERGRGNFPDRFSARQFPNYSSELNVNALLLGDSALYLCASSRTVSYEQYFGPGTRLTVT.